This T cell receptor beta chain was identified in a study of T cells in Graves' hyperthyroidism and ophthalmopathy. For the study at large: Upon initial diagnosis and before any treatment, peripheral blood was collected.

TCR beta CDR3 regions were amplified from RNA. First-round RT-PCR with HTBI primers amplified the TCR CDR3 region. TCRdb analysed the multiplex PCR reads with MiXCR anew, one entry per CDR3 protein. In the table there are hundreds of thousands of distinct CDR3 sequences, around 39% of which are singletons. There are a few counts of this clonotype. Its antigen is not identified. Germline V gives CDR1 DFQATT, CDR2 SNEGSKA (reference sequence). V dropped 3 bases and J dropped 10 bases, with 16 bases sitting between them. CDR3 size: 14 residues. General study points: With a median lead of approximately 6 months before onset, the model predicted ophthalmopathy. By a 13 V-J model, ophthalmopathy was set apart from stable hyperthyroidism.

Material for sequencing was blood. The sequence derives from a man younger than 30 with Graves' hyperthyroidism. This chain links TRBV20-1 with TRBJ1-6; D is possibly TRBD1 (5 bases). The CDR3 DNA reads as TGCAGTGCTAGCAAGGGGACTCGGGGCTCACCCCTCCACTTT. Amino acids: CSASKGTRGSPLHF.